This TCR beta chain stems from a study of circulating CD8 cells and anti-PD-1 response in melanoma. Sorting of live CD3+CD8+TCRalphabeta+ cells by PD-1 and/or TIGIT gave four subsets. This clonotype was seen a few times. Antigen unknown. TCR libraries were prepared from around 14 ng of total RNA with the QIAseq Immune Repertoire TCR panel. From the reads, TCRdb called clonotypes with MiXCR, one entry per CDR3 protein. The sample has some 2,000 distinct CDR3 sequences, approximately 7% seen once. General study findings and limits: No tumor material was available, so peptide assays assessed reactivity.

V was pared by 5 bases and J by 1 base, with 5 bases of the junction left unmatched. Germline V gives CDR1 SQVTM, CDR2 ANQGSEA. This CDR3 is built from 14 residues. This receptor was obtained from a human donor with melanoma. J is TRBJ2-7 and V is TRBV29-1; 10 nucleotides align to TRBD1. Source: CD8+ T cells from PBMCs, taken at baseline or after one month of anti-PD-1 therapy (not recorded which). The CDR3 region is CSVIWDRGSYEQYF. CDR3 sequence (DNA): TGCAGCGTTATTTGGGACAGGGGATCCTACGAGCAGTACTTC.